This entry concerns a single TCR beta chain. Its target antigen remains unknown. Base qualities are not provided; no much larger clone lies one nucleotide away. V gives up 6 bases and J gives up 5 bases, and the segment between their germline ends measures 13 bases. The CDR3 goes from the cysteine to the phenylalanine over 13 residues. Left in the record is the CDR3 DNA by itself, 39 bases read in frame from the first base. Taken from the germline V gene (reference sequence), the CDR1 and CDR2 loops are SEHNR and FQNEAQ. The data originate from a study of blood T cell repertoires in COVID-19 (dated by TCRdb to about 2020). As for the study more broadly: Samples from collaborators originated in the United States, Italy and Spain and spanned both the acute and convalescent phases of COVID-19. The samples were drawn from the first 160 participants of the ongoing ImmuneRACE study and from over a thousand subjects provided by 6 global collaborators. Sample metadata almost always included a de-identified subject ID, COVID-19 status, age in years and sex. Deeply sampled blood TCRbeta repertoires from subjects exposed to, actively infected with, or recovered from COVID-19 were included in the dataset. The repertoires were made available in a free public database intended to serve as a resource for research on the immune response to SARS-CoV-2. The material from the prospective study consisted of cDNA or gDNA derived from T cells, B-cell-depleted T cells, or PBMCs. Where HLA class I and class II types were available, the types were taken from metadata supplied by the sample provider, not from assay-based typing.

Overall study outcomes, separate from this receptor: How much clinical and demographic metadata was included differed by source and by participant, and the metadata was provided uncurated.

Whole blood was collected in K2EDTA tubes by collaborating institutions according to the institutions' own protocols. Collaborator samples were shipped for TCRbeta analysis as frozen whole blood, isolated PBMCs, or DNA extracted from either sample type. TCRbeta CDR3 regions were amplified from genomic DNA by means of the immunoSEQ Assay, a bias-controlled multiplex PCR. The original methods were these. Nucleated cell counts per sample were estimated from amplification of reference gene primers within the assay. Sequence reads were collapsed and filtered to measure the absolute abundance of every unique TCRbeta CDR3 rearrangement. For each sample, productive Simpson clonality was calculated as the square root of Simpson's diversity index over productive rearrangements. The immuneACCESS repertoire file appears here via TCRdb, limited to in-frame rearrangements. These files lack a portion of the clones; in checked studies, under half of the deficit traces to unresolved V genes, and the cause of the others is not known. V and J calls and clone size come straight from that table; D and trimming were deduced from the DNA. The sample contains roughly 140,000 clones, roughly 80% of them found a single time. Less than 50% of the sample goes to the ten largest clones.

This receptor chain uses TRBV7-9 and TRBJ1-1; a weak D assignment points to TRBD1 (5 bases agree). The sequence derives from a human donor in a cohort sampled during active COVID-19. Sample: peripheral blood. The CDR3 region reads CASRPNGGTEAFF. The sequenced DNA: TGTGCCAGCAGGCCGAATGGGGGGACTGAAGCTTTCTTT.